The 21 T cell receptor beta chains reported below all come from one sample, sequenced in a study of high-grade serous ovarian cancer treatment subgroups. Tumor samples were obtained before definitive surgery or chemotherapy. Profiling relied on immunoSEQ multiplex PCR, and the TCRdb table lists in-frame clones only, not all of them. The table has over a thousand clones, roughly 69% seen once. The material sequenced was tumor tissue. The receptors originated from a human donor with high-grade serous ovarian cancer.

Only one count was recorded for this clone. V gene TRBV6-1 combines with J gene TRBJ1-3, with TRBD1 as a possible D gene (6 bases). V was clipped by 6 bases and J by 0 bases, with 12 bases between them. Germline V gene lookup returns CDR1 MNHNS and CDR2 SASEGT. This CDR3 contains 15 residues. The CDR3 bases are TGTGCCAGCAGCGAGAGGGGGAGCTCTGGAAACACCATATATTTT. Translating gives CASSERGSSGNTIYF.

The V gene is TRBV10-1, the J gene TRBJ2-7; 14 nucleotides match TRBD2. Germline loops: CDR1 WNHNN, CDR2 SYGVQD (reference sequence). J gave up 5 bases and V 3 bases, and 3 bases lay outside the gene matches. The CDR3 is 15 residues long. The CDR3 spells CASSDGTSGGHEQYF. The CDR3 coding sequence is TGCGCCAGCAGTGACGGGACTAGCGGGGGTCACGAGCAGTACTTC.

The chain employs TRBV4-2 and TRBJ2-2; unclear D gene. Trimming shortened V by 0 bases and J by 0 bases, and 5 bases separated the two germline ends. The germline gives CDR1 LGHNA, CDR2 YNFKEQ. This CDR3 has 15 residues. This chain's CDR3 is CASSQDGSNTGELFF. CDR3 sequence (DNA): TGTGCCAGCAGCCAAGACGGGTCGAACACCGGGGAGCTGTTTTTT.

The chain employs TRBV5-1 and TRBJ1-2; a possible D gene is TRBD1 (6 bases). The V end lost 0 bases, the J end lost 7 bases, and 10 bases lay between the germline ends. This CDR3 has 13 residues. CDR1 is SGHRS and CDR2 is YFSETQ in the germline V gene. The CDR3 is CASSLGTEIGYTF. Written as DNA, the CDR3 is TGCGCCAGCAGCTTGGGGACAGAAATTGGCTACACCTTC. Looking up the rest from reference TRBV5-1 and TRBJ1-2 gives the full variable domain: KAGVTQTPRYLIKTRGQQVTLSCSPISGHRSVSWYQQTPGQGLQFLFEYFSETQRNKGNFPGRFSGRQFSNSRSEMNVSTLELGDSALYLCASSLGTEIGYTFGSGTRLTVV.

Comments on this clone: The sample has other DNA sequences that encode this CDR3 too. The rearrangement links TRBV7-2 to TRBJ1-5; no definite D call. Deletions cut 1 base from V and 1 base from J, with 8 bases between. The CDR3 has 15 residues. Germline CDR1 SGHTA, CDR2 FQGNSA. The CDR3: CASSLVPNSNQPQHF. CDR3 nucleotides: TGTGCCAGCAGCTTAGTTCCGAACAGCAATCAGCCCCAGCATTTT.

J is TRBJ1-1 and V is TRBV4-3; D remains unclear. The V gene's germline CDR1 is LGHNA and CDR2 YSLEER. Trimming removed 0 bases at V and 3 bases at J, with 14 bases between. The CDR3 covers 16 residues. CDR3 bases: TGCGCCAGCAGCCAAGATCGACCGCTGAGGGACACTGAAGCTTTCTTT. It specifies CASSQDRPLRDTEAFF.

This chain links TRBV27 with TRBJ1-1; no clear D. Germline CDR1 reads MNHEY; CDR2 reads SMNVEV (reference sequence). Deletions cut 7 bases from V and 0 bases from J, with 9 bases between. This CDR3 spans 13 amino acids. The CDR3 coding sequence is TGTGCCAGCAAGCGGGGTATGAACACTGAAGCTTTCTTT. Translating gives CASKRGMNTEAFF.

The chain has TRBV19 and TRBJ1-6; the D is unclear. V gave up 5 bases and J gave up 5 bases, with 7 bases separating them. Germline assignment: CDR1 LNHDA and CDR2 SQIVND (reference sequence). The CDR3 totals 13 residues. As DNA, the CDR3 is TGTGCCAGTAGTTTAGGAAATAATTCACCCCTCCACTTT. Its translation is CASSLGNNSPLHF.

The chain is built from TRBV11-2 and TRBJ1-2; D is perhaps TRBD1 (5 bases). Germline CDR1 is SGHAT and CDR2 is FQNNGV. This CDR3 contains 15 residues. The germline V and J ends were trimmed by 1 base and 4 bases, with 13 bases remaining between them. The CDR3 spells CASSLALTGRYGYTF. The CDR3 nucleotides read TGTGCCAGCAGCTTAGCGCTGACGGGACGCTATGGCTACACCTTC.

This chain connects TRBV7-2 to TRBJ2-7; D not certain. The CDR3 is 14 residues long. Trimming stripped 1 base from V and 6 bases from J, with 13 bases between. Germline assignment: CDR1 SGHTA and CDR2 FQGNSA. The CDR3 nucleotides are TGTGCCAGCAGCTTAGTGGGAACCGGTACCGAGCAGTACTTC. Its translation: CASSLVGTGTEQYF.

J is TRBJ2-7 and V is TRBV5-5; no clear D. From germline, CDR1 is SGHKS and CDR2 YYEKEE (reference sequence). The CDR3 covers 18 residues. Trimming took off 2 bases at V and 1 base at J, with 22 bases between the two ends. The CDR3 is CASSLTDLDTAFSYEQYF. Written as DNA, the CDR3 is TGTGCCAGCAGCTTAACGGACCTCGACACCGCCTTTTCCTACGAGCAGTACTTC. The full variable domain, with the rest looked up from reference TRBV5-5 and TRBJ2-7, is DAGVTQSPTHLIKTRGQQVTLRCSPISGHKSVSWYQQVLGQGPQFIFQYYEKEERGRGNFPDRFSARQFPNYSSELNVNALLLGDSALYLCASSLTDLDTAFSYEQYFGPGTRLTVT.

This clone was counted a few times. The chain is built from TRBV7-2 and TRBJ1-5; D is uncertain. Germline V gene lookup returns CDR1 SGHTA and CDR2 FQGNSA. The CDR3 runs to 15 residues. Trimming removed 2 bases at V and 0 bases at J, with 8 bases between. For the CDR3, the DNA is TGTGCCAGCAGCTTAATCCCTAATAGCAATCAGCCCCAGCATTTT. It is translated as CASSLIPNSNQPQHF.

The chain uses TRBV9 and TRBJ1-2, with D hard to call. With 3 bases removed from V and 2 bases from J, the gap between germline ends came to 11 bases. This CDR3 is built from 14 residues. The V gene's germline CDR1 is SGDLS and CDR2 YYNGEE. The CDR3 sequence is CASSGEGGNYGYTF. CDR3 coding DNA: TGTGCCAGCAGCGGCGAGGGAGGGAACTATGGCTACACCTTC.

The chain links TRBV7-3 to TRBJ1-5; possible D gene TRBD1, 5 bases. Germline V gives CDR1 SGHTA, CDR2 FQGTGA. With 5 bases removed from V and 6 bases from J, the gap between germline ends came to 14 bases. The CDR3 consists of 14 residues. The CDR3 spells CASSADSSGQPQHF. CDR3 sequence (DNA): TGTGCCAGCAGCGCAGACAGTTCTGGTCAGCCCCAGCATTTT.

The chain combines TRBV4-1 with TRBJ2-3; either TRBD1 or TRBD2 may supply D (5 bases each). CDR3 size: 18 residues. V was clipped by 0 bases and J by 4 bases, with 20 bases between them. Per germline, CDR1 MGHRA and CDR2 YSYEKL. The CDR3 is CASSQDWGKSKWADTQYF. The CDR3 DNA reads as TGCGCCAGCAGCCAAGATTGGGGGAAGTCGAAATGGGCAGATACGCAGTATTTT.

With respect to this clone: No conserved phenylalanine or tryptophan ends this CDR3, so it is likely a read error. The DNA is left out, because the CDR3 cannot be placed on it with certainty; the CDR3 is given as TCRdb lists it. The gene calls are TRBV20-1 and TRBJ1-1. The CDR3 region is 10 residues in length, termini included. Germline CDR1 and CDR2: DFQATT and SNEGSKA (reference sequence). The CDR3 spells CSARGLRGPN.

The chain recombines TRBV7-3 with TRBJ2-3, with 7 bases that match TRBD1. V lost 5 bases, J lost 2 bases, and 4 bases stayed unmatched. Germline V gene lookup returns CDR1 SGHTA and CDR2 FQGTGA. This CDR3 is 14 amino acids long. CDR3 DNA: TGTGCCAGCAGCGAAACAGGGGACACAGATACGCAGTATTTT. Amino acids: CASSETGDTDTQYF. Using reference TRBV7-3 and TRBJ2-3 for the parts outside the CDR3, the full variable domain is GAGVSQTPSNKVTEKGKYVELRCDPISGHTALYWYRQSLGQGPEFLIYFQGTGAADDSGLPNDRFFAVRPEGSVSTLKIQRTERGDSAVYLCASSETGDTDTQYFGPGTRLTVL.

As concerns this clone: The identical CDR3 is also encoded by other nucleotide sequences in the sample. V usage is TRBV10-3 and J usage is TRBJ2-2; D remains unclear. The V gene's germline CDR1 is ENHRY and CDR2 SYGVKD. The CDR3 runs to 12 residues. Trimming shortened V by 4 bases and J by 4 bases, and 4 bases separated the two germline ends. The CDR3 sequence is CAISGVTGELFF. In DNA form, the CDR3 reads TGTGCCATCAGTGGGGTCACCGGGGAGCTGTTTTTT.

The V gene is TRBV4-1, the J gene TRBJ2-5; D might be TRBD1 (5 bases). The J call is uncertain, as TRBJ2-7 better fits the DNA end. The CDR3 extends over 13 amino acids. Per germline, CDR1 MGHRA and CDR2 YSYEKL. CDR3: CASSQGQNSEQYF. In nucleotides, the CDR3 is TGCGCCAGCAGCCAAGGACAGAACTCCGAGCAGTACTTC.

The V call is TRBV29-1, the J call TRBJ2-6; D gene uncertain. V lost 6 bases and J lost 0, with 9 bases in between. This CDR3 is built from 14 residues. CDR1 and CDR2 from the germline V gene are SQVTM and ANQGSEA. DNA of the CDR3: TGCAGCGTGAGTACAGACTCTGGGGCCAACGTCCTGACTTTC. Its translation: CSVSTDSGANVLTF.

The chain is built from TRBV23-1 and TRBJ1-1; 9 bases fit TRBD1. TRBV23-1 falls under the ORF class, with uncertain function. This CDR3 has 16 amino acids. V trimming: 6 bases; J trimming: 1 base; junction bases outside the gene matches: 9. The CDR3 is CASRARQGDGNTEAFF. As DNA, the CDR3 is TGCGCCAGCAGGGCCCGACAGGGGGACGGGAACACTGAAGCTTTCTTT.